This T cell receptor (beta chain) was captured in a study of CD8 T cells in Susac syndrome. Study conclusions and caveats: The number of individuals included in the study's TCR sequencing and HLA analysis was acknowledged as relatively small. Expansion of clones was not seen in the CD4+ T cell repertoires of Susac syndrome.

J was trimmed by 6 bases and V by 5 bases; bases with no gene match: 12. The germline gives CDR1 SGHRS, CDR2 YFSETQ. The CDR3 is made up of 16 amino acids. Turning to this clonotype: The antigen remains unidentified.

Random hexamers served to reverse transcribe roughly 0.45 to 1 ug RNA. Amplification of TCR beta CDR3 used immunoSEQ multiplex PCR across 54 Vbeta and 13 Jbeta. TCRdb re-derived calls from the immunoSEQ multiplex PCR reads in MiXCR, one entry per CDR3 protein. The table lists about 190,000 distinct CDR3 sequences, around 90% of them singletons. The V and J genes are TRBV5-1 and TRBJ2-1; 9 nucleotides line up with TRBD1. The receptor was derived from a human donor with Susac syndrome. Material for sequencing was CD4+ T cells from PBMCs. In nucleotides, the CDR3 is TGCGCCAGCAGTATGGGACGGGACAGGGTTTTCAATGAGCAGTTCTTC. Residues: CASSMGRDRVFNEQFF.